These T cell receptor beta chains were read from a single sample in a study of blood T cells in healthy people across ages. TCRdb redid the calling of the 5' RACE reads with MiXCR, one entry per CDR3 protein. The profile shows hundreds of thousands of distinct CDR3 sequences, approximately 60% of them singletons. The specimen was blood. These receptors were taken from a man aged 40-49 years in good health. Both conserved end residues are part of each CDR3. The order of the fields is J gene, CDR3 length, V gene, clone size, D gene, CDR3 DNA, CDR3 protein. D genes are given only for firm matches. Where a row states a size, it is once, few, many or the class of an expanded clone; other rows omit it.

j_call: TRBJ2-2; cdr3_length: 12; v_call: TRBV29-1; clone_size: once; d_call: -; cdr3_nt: TGCAGCGTTCTTCAGACGACCGGGGAGCTGTTTTTT; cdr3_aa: CSVLQTTGELFF
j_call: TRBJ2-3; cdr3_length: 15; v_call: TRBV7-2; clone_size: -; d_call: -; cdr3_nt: TGTGCCAGCAGCGCGCTCGGGGGCTTCGGAGATACGCAGTATTTT; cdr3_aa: CASSALGGFGDTQYF
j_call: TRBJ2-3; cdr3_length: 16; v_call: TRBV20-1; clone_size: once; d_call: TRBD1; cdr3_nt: TGCAGTGCTTCCGGTCCGGGACAGACATTCACAGATACGCAGTATTTT; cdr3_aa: CSASGPGQTFTDTQYF
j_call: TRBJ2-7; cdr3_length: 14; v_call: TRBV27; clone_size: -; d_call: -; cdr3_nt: TGTGCCAGCAGTCCTCAGGACACTTTCTACGAGCAGTACTTC; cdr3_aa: CASSPQDTFYEQYF
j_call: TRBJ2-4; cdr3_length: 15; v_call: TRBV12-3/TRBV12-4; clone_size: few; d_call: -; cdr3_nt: TGTGCCAGCAGCGCGGACAGATTCGGCAAAAACATTCAGTACTTC; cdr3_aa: CASSADRFGKNIQYF
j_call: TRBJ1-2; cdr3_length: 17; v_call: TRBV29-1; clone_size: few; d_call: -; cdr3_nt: -; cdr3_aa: CSVSFRARPHGDYGYTF
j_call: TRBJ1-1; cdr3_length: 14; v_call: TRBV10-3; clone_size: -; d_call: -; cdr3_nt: TGTGCCATCAGTGAAATGACAGAGAACGCTGAAGCTTTCTTT; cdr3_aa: CAISEMTENAEAFF
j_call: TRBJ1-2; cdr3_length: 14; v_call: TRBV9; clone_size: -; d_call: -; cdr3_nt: TGTGCCAGCAGCGTAGAGGTCAGCCACTATGGCTACACCTTC; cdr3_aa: CASSVEVSHYGYTF
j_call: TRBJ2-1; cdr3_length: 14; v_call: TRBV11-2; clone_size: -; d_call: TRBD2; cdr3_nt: TGTGCCAGCAGCCTACTAGCGGGGGGGTCTGAGCAGTTCTTC; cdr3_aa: CASSLLAGGSEQFF
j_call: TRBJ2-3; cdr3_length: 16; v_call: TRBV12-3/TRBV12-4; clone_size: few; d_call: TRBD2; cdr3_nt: TGTGCCAGCAGCCCGGGACTAGCGGGGGTCACAGATACGCAGTATTTT; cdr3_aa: CASSPGLAGVTDTQYF
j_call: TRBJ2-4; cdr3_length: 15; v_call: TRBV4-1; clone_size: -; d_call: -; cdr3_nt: TGCGCCAGCAGCCAAGACGCAGATTCCAAAAACATTCAGTACTTC; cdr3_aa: CASSQDADSKNIQYF
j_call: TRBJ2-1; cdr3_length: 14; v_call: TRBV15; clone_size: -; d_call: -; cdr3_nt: TGTGCCACCGGATCTCCGGAAGTATACAATGAGCAGTTCTTC; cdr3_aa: CATGSPEVYNEQFF